The rows below give T cell receptor beta chains drawn from one sample of a study of T cell repertoires in cytomegalovirus infection. MiXCR, applied by TCRdb to the reads, yields one record per CDR3 protein. The table has 200,000 to 300,000 distinct CDR3 sequences, around 12% seen once. Sequencing input: PBMCs. These receptors were collected from a human donor in good health (CMV status not recorded). Some clones in this sample may be carry-over from other donors' samples. The CDR3 runs from the conserved cysteine through the conserved F or W.

CDR3 | J | V
CASSLKPTADGYTF | TRBJ1-2 | TRBV5-5
CSAASDRGPGNTIYF | TRBJ1-3 | TRBV20-1
CASSQDTGVPGAFF | TRBJ1-1 | TRBV14
CASHFSRDTEAFF | TRBJ1-1 | TRBV6-1
CASSRAELSPQYEQYF | TRBJ2-7 | TRBV6-6
CSGETGGAGTDTQYF | TRBJ2-3 | TRBV29-1
CASSYDGTDTDTQYF | TRBJ2-3 | TRBV11-2
CASTPRPNNEQFF | TRBJ2-1 | TRBV28
CASSPTGTASPYEQYF | TRBJ2-7 | TRBV4-3
CASSEGPGGETQYF | TRBJ2-5 | TRBV6-1
CASSLSGQPNTEAFF | TRBJ1-1 | TRBV7-2
CASSEQAPNEQFF | TRBJ2-1 | TRBV2
CSSTGGSDGYTF | TRBJ1-2 | TRBV29-1
CASSLSGGPEQYF | TRBJ2-7 | TRBV7-9
CASRGWGSSYEQYF | TRBJ2-7 | TRBV28
CASSIGRESTDTQYF | TRBJ2-3 | TRBV19
CASSLMEMSGGLGGDTQYF | TRBJ2-3 | TRBV11-2
CASSFELAGYHNEQFF | TRBJ2-1 | TRBV7-3
CSASPAGDTGELFF | TRBJ2-2 | TRBV20-1
CASSPDRQETQYF | TRBJ2-5 | TRBV7-2
CASSLRLAQASYNEQFF | TRBJ2-1 | TRBV6-6
CASSLRGPASGANVLTF | TRBJ2-6 | TRBV7-9
CAWSVGGQPQHF | TRBJ1-5 | TRBV30
CASSLAGDSYGYTF | TRBJ1-2 | TRBV7-9
CSARGPWGEDYNEQFF | TRBJ2-1 | TRBV20-1
CASSQTGQGRTEAFF | TRBJ1-1 | TRBV5-1
CAIMGQEGNGYTF | TRBJ1-2 | TRBV10-3
CASSQSPLDWGGEQFF | TRBJ2-1 | TRBV3-1
CAWSLDRGSGAFF | TRBJ1-1 | TRBV30
CAISENRASTDTQYF | TRBJ2-3 | TRBV10-3
CSATTGAADTQYF | TRBJ2-3 | TRBV20-1
CASSSSAQRGVTDTQYF | TRBJ2-3 | TRBV7-2
CASSLVASAREQYF | TRBJ2-7 | TRBV28
CASTSSLAVASTGELFF | TRBJ2-2 | TRBV6-1
CASSSARTRILNEQFF | TRBJ2-1 | TRBV7-9
CSAQGDSDEKLFF | TRBJ1-4 | TRBV20-1
CSARTRMGDQPQHF | TRBJ1-5 | TRBV20-1
CASSYGGNSNQPQHF | TRBJ1-5 | TRBV6-5
CASSPPGSRAEAFF | TRBJ1-1 | TRBV7-2
CASSLSSGDNSPLHF | TRBJ1-6 | TRBV7-2
CASNNRETATGGRDEQYF | TRBJ2-7 | TRBV6-2/TRBV6-3
CASSYVGAGELFF | TRBJ2-2 | TRBV6-2/TRBV6-3
CASSEFRNGANVLTF | TRBJ2-6 | TRBV25-1
CASSGTITNEQFF | TRBJ2-1 | TRBV7-2
CASSPQGAGEQYF | TRBJ2-7 | TRBV7-2
CSVGEGNSPLHF | TRBJ1-6 | TRBV29-1
CASSRTSGRHVVYNEQFF | TRBJ2-1 | TRBV7-8
CASSQTPRTGGSPLHF | TRBJ1-6 | TRBV3-1
CASSLTTGREQYF | TRBJ2-7 | TRBV12-3/TRBV12-4
CASSYSKSQPQHF | TRBJ1-5 | TRBV6-2/TRBV6-3
CASSSLAGSDTQYF | TRBJ2-3 | TRBV12-3/TRBV12-4
CASSIYGDTGDLFF | TRBJ2-2 | TRBV27